This T cell receptor beta chain was identified during a study of spatial heterogeneity in lung cancer. Turning to this clonotype: Its antigen is undetermined. Because the library targeted alpha chains, this beta chain is an off-target read whose size means little.

Time point given: sample taken at primary tumor resection. TCRdb used MiXCR to reprocess the 5' RACE reads, holding one entry per CDR3 protein. The sample carries 150 to 200 distinct CDR3 sequences, about 25% recorded once. Study findings and constraints: The number of expanded tumor alpha and beta chains correlated with mutation number.

The germline gives CDR1 LGHNA, CDR2 YSLEER. V was clipped by 1 base and J by 4 bases, with 5 bases between them. The CDR3 runs 14 residues. The starting material was lung tumor tissue, obtained at surgery. This receptor was identified in a male donor with early-stage non-small cell lung cancer. The chain carries TRBV4-3 and TRBJ2-6; D call uncertain. The CDR3 DNA reads as TGCGCCAGCAGCCAAGTTGGCGGGGCCAACGTCCTGACTTTC. Translating gives CASSQVGGANVLTF.